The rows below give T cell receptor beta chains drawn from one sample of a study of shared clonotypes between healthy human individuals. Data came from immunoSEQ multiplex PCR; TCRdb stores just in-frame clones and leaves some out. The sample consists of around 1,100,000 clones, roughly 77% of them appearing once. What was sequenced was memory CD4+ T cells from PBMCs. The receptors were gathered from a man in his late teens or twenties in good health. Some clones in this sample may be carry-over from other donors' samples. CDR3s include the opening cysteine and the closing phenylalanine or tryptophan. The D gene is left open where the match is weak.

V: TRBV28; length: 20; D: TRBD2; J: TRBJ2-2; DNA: TGTGCCAGCAGTTCGCCTCGGACTAGCGGGAGGGCCGGGAACACCGGGGAGCTGTTTTTT; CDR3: CASSSPRTSGRAGNTGELFF
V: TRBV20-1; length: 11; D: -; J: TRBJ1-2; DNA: TGCAGTGCTAGAGGCGACTATGGCTACACCTTC; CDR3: CSARGDYGYTF
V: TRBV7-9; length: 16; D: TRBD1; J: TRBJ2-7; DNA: TGTGCCAGCAGCTCGACAAGGACAGGTCCCTATACTACGCCGGACTTC; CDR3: CASSSTRTGPYTTPDF
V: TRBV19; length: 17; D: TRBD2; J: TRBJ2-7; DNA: TGTGCCAGTAGAGAAATGGGACTAGCGGGGAGCTCCTACGAGCAGTACTTC; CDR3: CASREMGLAGSSYEQYF
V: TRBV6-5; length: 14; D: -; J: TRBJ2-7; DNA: TGTGCCAGCAGTTACGATCCGGGGGCCTACGAGCAGTACTTC; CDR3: CASSYDPGAYEQYF
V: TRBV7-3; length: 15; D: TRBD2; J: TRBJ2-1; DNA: TGTGCCAGCAGCCCCCGTGCTAGCGGGAGCGATGAGCAGTTCTTC; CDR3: CASSPRASGSDEQFF
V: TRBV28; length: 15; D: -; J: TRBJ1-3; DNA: TGTGCCAGCAGTTCTGTCGGGTTCTCTGGAAACACCATATATTTT; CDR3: CASSSVGFSGNTIYF
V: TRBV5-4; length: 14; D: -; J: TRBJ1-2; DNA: TGTGCCAGCAGCTTTTTAGTCAATAACTATGGCTACACCTTC; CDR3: CASSFLVNNYGYTF
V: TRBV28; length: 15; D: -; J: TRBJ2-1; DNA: TGTGCCAGCAGCCTAACGACGGCCTCCCAGGGGGAGCAGTTCTTC; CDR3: CASSLTTASQGEQFF
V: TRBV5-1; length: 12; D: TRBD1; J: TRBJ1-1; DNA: TGCGCCAGCAGCACAGGGGGCCCTGAAGCTTTCTTT; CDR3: CASSTGGPEAFF
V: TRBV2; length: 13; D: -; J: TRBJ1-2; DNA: TGTGCCAGCAGCGGGCAGCCCGGCTATGGCTACACCTTC; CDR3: CASSGQPGYGYTF